This T cell receptor (beta chain) was sequenced for a study of blood T cell repertoires in COVID-19. Study-wide context: Specimens from acute and convalescent COVID-19 originated in the United States, Italy and Spain. The cDNA or gDNA used as material had been derived from T cells, B-cell-depleted T cells, or PBMCs.

The CDR3 consists of 14 residues. Germline lookup yields CDR1 SGDLS and CDR2 YYNGEE. V dropped 4 bases and J dropped 9; count of bases not matched to a gene: 10. Per the original data handling: Counts of nucleated cells, estimated from reference gene primer amplification, were obtained. Method: immunoSEQ multiplex PCR; TCRdb's copy keeps in-frame clones and lacks some. V, J and clone size reflect that table, while D and trimming were determined from the DNA. Among under 25,000 clones listed, around four fifths were seen once. Sequenced input: peripheral blood. This clonotype was obtained from a man older than 75 with active or convalescent COVID-19. The chain combines TRBV9 with TRBJ2-1; 7 nucleotides align to TRBD2. In DNA form, the CDR3 reads TGTGCCAGCAGCCCCCGGGCGGGAGTTAGTGAGCAGTTCTTC. Translated: CASSPRAGVSEQFF.